What follows are 31 T cell receptor beta chains derived from one specimen sequenced in a study of tumor and adjacent non-tumor tissue in lung cancer. The library came from three nested PCR rounds adapted from ARM-PCR protocols. A single record per CDR3 protein comes from TCRdb applying MiXCR to the multiplex PCR reads. The repertoire consists of tens of thousands of distinct CDR3 sequences, with around 67% occurring once and the leading ten covering approximately 28%. RNA was extracted from bulk tissue without any cell sorting. Distant lung tissue was collected more than 3 cm away from the tumor edge. The sample consisted of distant non-tumor lung tissue. Every receptor here comes from an older woman with non-small cell lung cancer.

This clonotype was found once. The rearrangement joins TRBV20-1 to TRBJ1-5; D is undetermined. CDR1 is DFQATT, CDR2 SNEGSKA, per germline (reference sequence). The V end was cut by 4 bases, the J end by 2 bases, with 12 bases between. CDR3 size: 14 residues. Here the CDR3 DNA reads TGCAGTGCTATCCCCGGATTATGCAATCAGCCCCAGCATTTT. It translates to CSAIPGLCNQPQHF.

This clonotype has only a few counts. A read error may account for a junction end that differs from germline. The chain is built from TRBV24-1 and TRBJ2-2, with D possibly being TRBD1 (5 bases). The CDR3 contains 16 residues. Germline CDR1 and CDR2: KGHDR and SFDVKD. CDR3 amino acids: CTTSDLLGVGTGELFF. CDR3 sequence (DNA): TGTACCACCAGTGATTTGCTAGGGGTCGGCACCGGGGAGCTGTTTTTT.

In this sample, this clonotype turned up many times. The chain uses TRBV28 and TRBJ2-5, with TRBD2 identical over 10 bases. The CDR3 covers 15 residues. V shed 5 bases, J shed 5 bases, and the junction held 8 bases outside the gene matches. Germline lookup yields CDR1 MDHEN and CDR2 SYDVKM. As DNA, the CDR3 is TGTGCCAGCAGTCCGCTAGCGGGAGTGGGTGAGACCCAGTACTTC. Encoded protein: CASSPLAGVGETQYF.

Comments on this clonotype: This is likely a read error, given that the CDR3 carries no conserved phenylalanine or tryptophan at its end. The chain has TRBV28 and TRBJ1-5; perhaps TRBD1 as D (6 bases). CDR1 is MDHEN, CDR2 SYDVKM, per germline. CDR3 length: 13 amino acids. This CDR3 is CDSISQGGQPQHS. As DNA, the CDR3 is TGTGACAGCATCTCTCAAGGGGGTCAGCCCCAGCATTCT.

This clonotype was seen a few times. The chain combines TRBV19 with TRBJ2-2; TRBD2 agrees at 7 bases. Germline loops: CDR1 LNHDA, CDR2 SQIVND (reference sequence). J gave up 4 bases and V 8 bases, and 7 bases lay outside the gene matches. The CDR3 extends over 14 amino acids. This CDR3 is CASALGGGTGELFF. Here the CDR3 DNA reads TGTGCCAGTGCCCTGGGGGGGGGCACCGGGGAGCTGTTTTTT.

About this clonotype itself: This may arise from a read error, as a much more abundant clone is one base away. The chain joins TRBV7-9 to TRBJ1-4; a weak D match, TRBD1 (5 bases). The ends were cut back, 10 bases at V and 8 bases at J, with 14 bases in the middle. The CDR3 loop spans 12 amino acids. Germline V gene sequence: CDR1 SEHNR, CDR2 FQNEAQ (reference sequence). CDR3 in amino acids: CANTQGAEKLFF. DNA for the CDR3: TGTGCCAACACCCAGGGAGCGGAAAAACTGTTTTTT.

A remark on this clonotype: At one of its ends the junction is not consistent with the germline gene, which may arise from a read error. The rearrangement joins TRBV6-6 to TRBJ2-1; possibly TRBD1 or TRBD2 for D (6 bases each). Germline V lookup: CDR1 MNHNY, CDR2 SVGAGI (reference sequence). This CDR3 has 13 residues. The CDR3 region has the DNA TGTGACAGCAGGAGGGACAACAACAATGGGCAGTTCTTC. Protein product: CDSRRDNNNGQFF.

The rearrangement uses TRBV6-5 and TRBJ1-1; tentative D call: TRBD1 (5 bases). Looked up from germline, CDR1 is MNHEY and CDR2 is SVGAGI. Trimming shortened V by 7 bases and J by 4 bases, and 13 bases separated the two germline ends. The CDR3 runs 13 residues. CDR3 protein: CASNKRGATEAFF. CDR3 in DNA: TGTGCCAGCAATAAACGAGGGGCCACTGAAGCTTTCTTT.

This clonotype appeared a single time. A read error is likely, as this CDR3 ends without the conserved phenylalanine or tryptophan. This chain connects TRBV6-2 or TRBV6-3 to TRBJ2-7; 8 bases are shared with TRBD2. The germline CDR1 and CDR2 sequences are MNHEY and SVGEGT. CDR3 size: 15 residues. CDR3 coding DNA: TGTACCAGCAGTGGCCTAGGGCGGGAGGACTACGAGCAGTACCTC. Protein product: CTSSGLGREDYEQYL.

This clonotype was recorded many times. The chain links TRBV28 to TRBJ2-3, with unresolved D. Germline CDR1 MDHEN, CDR2 SYDVKM. V shed 4 bases and J shed 2 bases, with 7 bases lying between them. This CDR3 spans 13 amino acids. The CDR3 region has the DNA TGTGCCAGCAGTTCCGGTTACACAGATACGCAGTATTTT. This codes for CASSSGYTDTQYF.

This clonotype turned up a few times. A much larger clone is a single base away; this may be a read error. V is TRBV24-1 and J is TRBJ2-7; 7 nucleotides line up with TRBD1. Germline V lookup: CDR1 KGHDR, CDR2 SFDVKD. This CDR3 has 14 amino acids. The CDR3 protein is CGTSEATGTYEQYF. The CDR3 DNA sequence: TGTGGCACCAGTGAAGCGACAGGGACCTACGAGCAGTACTTC.

Note on this clonotype: An end of the junction differs from the germline gene, which may be a read error. This chain links TRBV11-1 with TRBJ2-1, with TRBD1 identical over 7 bases. Germline V gives CDR1 SGHAT, CDR2 FQDESV (reference sequence). This CDR3 region has 14 residues. CDR3 nucleotide sequence: TGTGCTAGCATCCCTACCGGGACAGTTGAAGAGGAGTTCTTC. Translating gives CASIPTGTVEEEFF.

Regarding this clonotype: The conserved phenylalanine or tryptophan is not found at the CDR3 terminus, so this likely reflects a read error. The chain combines TRBV2 with TRBJ2-7; possible D gene TRBD2, 6 bases. The CDR3 totals 18 residues. Germline V lookup: CDR1 SNHLY, CDR2 FYNNEI. CDR3 in DNA: TGTGCTAGCAGTGAATTGGGCGGGGCCCTAGGTGAAACCTACGAGCAGTACTTA. Amino acid sequence: CASSELGGALGETYEQYL.

This clonotype was observed many times. The gene calls are TRBV12-3 or TRBV12-4 and TRBJ1-5, with TRBD1 as a possible D gene (5 bases). V lost 0 bases and J 6 bases, leaving 12 bases between the germline ends. CDR3 length equals 15 residues. The CDR3 loop is CASSLAPGHGQPQHF. The CDR3 bases are TGTGCCAGCAGTTTAGCGCCGGGGCACGGTCAGCCCCAGCATTTT.

With respect to this clonotype: A clone one base away is much larger, so this may be a read error. The chain couples TRBV5-6 to TRBJ2-1; D may be TRBD2 (6 bases). V was trimmed by 7 bases and J by 1 base, leaving 15 bases between them. There are 15 residues in the CDR3. Germline assignment: CDR1 SGHDT and CDR2 YYEEEE. CDR3 DNA: TGTGCCAGCCGCCCGGGGGTCCAGTCCTACAATGAGCAGTTCTTC. Residues: CASRPGVQSYNEQFF.

The genes are TRBV7-9 and TRBJ1-1; D uncertain. Germline lookup yields CDR1 SEHNR and CDR2 FQNEAQ (reference sequence). Deletions cut 6 bases from V and 0 bases from J, with 8 bases between. This CDR3 has 13 residues. The CDR3 DNA is TGTGCCAGCAGTTCTATCATGAACACTGAAGCTTTCTTT. Translated, it gives CASSSIMNTEAFF.

For this clonotype: Given a much more abundant clone one base away, this may be a read error. The chain recombines TRBV7-3 with TRBJ1-2; D is unresolved. The CDR3 spans 13 residues. CDR1 SGHTA and CDR2 FQGTGA come from the germline V gene. The CDR3 region is CARSPVGNYGYTF. CDR3 coding DNA: TGTGCCCGCAGCCCCGTGGGTAACTATGGCTACACCTTC.

Relative to its sample, this clonotype is medium-sized. The V gene is TRBV4-1, the J gene TRBJ1-1; perhaps TRBD1 as D (5 bases). CDR1 MGHRA and CDR2 YSYEKL come from the germline V gene. The CDR3 totals 17 residues. V gave up 1 base and J gave up 0 bases, with 15 bases separating them. The CDR3 region is CASSQAIGGEMNTEAFF. The CDR3, as DNA: TGCGCCAGCAGCCAAGCGATCGGGGGAGAGATGAACACTGAAGCTTTCTTT.

By share of the sample, this clonotype is medium-sized (0.01 to 0.1%). This chain joins TRBV29-1 and TRBJ2-1, with a possible D match to TRBD2 (6 bases). The germline V and J ends were trimmed by 7 bases and 4 bases, with 23 bases remaining between them. Germline values: CDR1 SQVTM, CDR2 ANQGSEA. The CDR3 extends over 16 amino acids. CDR3 sequence reads: CSGSPSSEQGYNEQFF. The CDR3 DNA sequence: TGCAGCGGGAGCCCCTCTAGCGAGCAAGGGTACAATGAGCAGTTCTTC.

This chain connects TRBV11-2 to TRBJ2-7; TRBD1 or TRBD2 may be the D gene (5 bases each). Trimming took off 6 bases at V and 4 bases at J, with 16 bases between the two ends. Germline V gene sequence: CDR1 SGHAT, CDR2 FQNNGV. The CDR3 is 14 residues long. The CDR3 spells CASSWDRGGYEQYF. CDR3 DNA sequence: TGTGCCAGCAGTTGGGACCGCGGAGGATACGAGCAGTACTTC.

As concerns this clonotype: Sequence at one end of the junction differs from germline and may be a read error. V gene TRBV6-1 combines with J gene TRBJ2-1, with 7 bases that match TRBD1. Germline CDR1 reads MNHNS; CDR2 reads SASEGT. This CDR3 has 16 residues. The chain's CDR3 is CAYRGLQGKSYDEQFF. The DNA for the CDR3 is TGTGCCTACAGGGGTCTCCAGGGGAAATCCTACGATGAGCAGTTCTTC.

This clonotype was counted a few times. V is TRBV11-2 and J is TRBJ2-1; D is uncertain. The CDR3 runs 13 residues. V lost 8 bases and J 0 bases, leaving 8 bases between the germline ends. CDR1 is SGHAT and CDR2 is FQNNGV in the germline V gene. As DNA, the CDR3 is TGTGCCAGCGCCCGGAGCTCCTACAATGAGCAGTTCTTC. Amino acids: CASARSSYNEQFF. The variable domain in full, completed from reference TRBV11-2 and TRBJ2-1, reads EAGVAQSPRYKIIEKRQSVAFWCNPISGHATLYWYQQILGQGPKLLIQFQNNGVVDDSQLPKDRFSAERLKGVDSTLKIQPAKLEDSAVYLCASARSSYNEQFFGPGTRLTVL.

A word on this clonotype: A much more abundant neighbour one base away suggests this may be a read error. The chain couples TRBV12-3 or TRBV12-4 to TRBJ2-7; 10 bases line up with TRBD2. The V segment lost 5 bases and the J segment 6 bases; nucleotides outside the gene matches: 10. The CDR3 is made up of 15 amino acids. The CDR3 spells CASSNTSGESGEQYF. The DNA for the CDR3 is TGTGCCAGCAGTAATACTAGCGGGGAGAGCGGCGAGCAGTACTTC.

This clonotype has a handful of counts. The chain links TRBV28 to TRBJ2-7, with D perhaps TRBD1 (5 bases). CDR1 is MDHEN, CDR2 SYDVKM, per germline. V was cut by 7 bases and J by 2 bases, with 9 bases left in between. This CDR3 has 12 amino acids. CDR3 DNA: TGTGCCAGCACCACAGGAACCTACGAGCAGTACTTC. Residues: CASTTGTYEQYF.

A note on this clonotype: At one of its ends the junction is not consistent with the germline gene, which may arise from a read error. This rearrangement joins TRBV4-1 to TRBJ2-1; D is uncertain. This CDR3 is built from 11 residues. Germline CDR1 MGHRA, CDR2 YSYEKL. The CDR3 reads CASSLNNGQFF. DNA for the CDR3: TGCGCCAGCAGCCTAAATAATGGGCAGTTCTTC.

With respect to this clonotype: Likely a read error: the CDR3 ends without its conserved phenylalanine or tryptophan. The chain recombines TRBV4-2 with TRBJ1-4; 7 bases fit TRBD1. Germline V lookup: CDR1 LGHNA, CDR2 YNFKEQ. The V gene end was trimmed by 4 bases and the J gene end by 0 bases; junction bases not matched to a gene: 14. The CDR3 is 19 residues long. CDR3: CASSPGAGQIIATNEKLFL. The CDR3 region has the DNA TGTGCCAGCAGCCCAGGAGCGGGACAGATCATTGCAACTAATGAAAAACTGTTTCTT.

The chain uses TRBV28 and TRBJ2-5; TRBD1 agrees at 8 bases. J was trimmed by 5 bases and V by 5 bases; bases with no gene match: 13. The CDR3 loop spans 16 amino acids. Germline assignment: CDR1 MDHEN and CDR2 SYDVKM. The CDR3: CASSPWQGAVGETQYF. CDR3 sequence (DNA): TGTGCCAGCAGTCCCTGGCAGGGGGCTGTAGGTGAGACCCAGTACTTC.

Points on this clonotype: Without the conserved terminal phenylalanine or tryptophan, this CDR3 likely stems from a read error. The rearrangement joins TRBV20-1 to TRBJ2-4; D uncertain. The length of the CDR3 is 15 residues. Trimming pared 0 bases from V and 0 bases from J, leaving 9 bases between. The germline gives CDR1 DFQATT, CDR2 SNEGSKA (reference sequence). The CDR3 bases are TGCAGTGCTAGAGAGGCGCTGCTAGCCAAAAACATTCAGTACTCC. Translation gives CSAREALLAKNIQYS.

A remark on this clonotype: A much more abundant neighbour one base away suggests this may be a read error. This chain links TRBV6-1 with TRBJ1-5; TRBD1 might be the D (5 bases). This CDR3 is 16 amino acids long. V was cut by 4 bases and J by 1 base, with 14 bases left in between. The germline CDR1 and CDR2 sequences are MNHNS and SASEGT. CDR3 protein: CASSGRGVTSNQPQHF. CDR3 DNA: TGTGCCAGCAGTGGAAGGGGAGTAACCAGCAATCAGCCCCAGCATTTT.

As regards this clonotype: One base away lies a much larger clone, so this may be a sequencing read error. The V and J genes are TRBV28 and TRBJ2-7; D is uncertain. Looked up from germline, CDR1 is MDHEN and CDR2 is SYDVKM. There are 14 residues in the CDR3. Trimming shortened V by 2 bases and J by 2 bases, and 10 bases separated the two germline ends. The CDR3 sequence: CASSLSTATYEQYF. For the CDR3, the DNA is TGTGCCAGCAGTTTAAGCACAGCTACCTACGAGCAGTACTTC.

This clonotype has ten or more counts. The chain combines TRBV6-1 with TRBJ1-1, with D possibly TRBD1 on 5 matching bases. Trimming took off 3 bases at V and 4 bases at J, with 9 bases between the two ends. Germline assignment: CDR1 MNHNS and CDR2 SASEGT. This CDR3 has 13 amino acids. CDR3 coding DNA: TGTGCCAGCAGTGACGACAGTCCCACTGAAGCTTTCTTT. Protein product: CASSDDSPTEAFF.